Listed below are T cell receptor beta chains from one sample, sequenced in a study of shared clonotypes between healthy human individuals. Measured with immunoSEQ multiplex PCR; TCRdb has only the in-frame clones, and not every one. This table has over 2 million clones, 85% to 95% appearing once. The sequenced sample consisted of naive CD4+ T cells sorted from blood. These receptor sequences come from a man younger than 30 in good health. The conserved cysteine and the conserved F or W are not part of the CDR3 here. Each record gives: J gene, V gene, CDR3 protein.

TRBJ1-4 | TRBV7-2 | ASSSTIRDEKLF
TRBJ2-6 | TRBV9 | ASSVGGSGANVLT
TRBJ2-7 | TRBV7-2 | ASSWDRGSYEQY
TRBJ2-7 | TRBV30 | AWSRADKDYEQY
TRBJ1-5 | TRBV2 | ASRGTGMGNQPQH
TRBJ1-3 | TRBV2 | ASTPAGNSGNTIY
TRBJ2-7 | TRBV30 | AWSVLQLLSYEQY
TRBJ1-6 | TRBV27 | ASSSTLSGYNSPLH
TRBJ2-7 | TRBV5-8 | ASSGGQVTYEQY
TRBJ2-7 | TRBV7-9 | ASSLQGAYEQY
TRBJ1-1 | TRBV2 | ASSLTGESTEAF
TRBJ1-2 | TRBV7-9 | ASSWTGEKGYT
TRBJ1-1 | TRBV2 | ASAANGLGTEAF
TRBJ1-1 | TRBV28 | ASSLSRWGGTEGRTEAF
TRBJ2-5 | TRBV5-6 | ASSLGTGQIFGQETQY
TRBJ2-2 | TRBV4-1 | ASSPGNRGGVGELF
TRBJ2-7 | TRBV14 | ASSQPDRGHSYEQY
TRBJ2-1 | TRBV10-3 | ANSAGQGYYNEQF
TRBJ2-7 | TRBV27 | ASSQITGRSEQY
TRBJ1-2 | TRBV30 | AWSPGTQGNYGYT
TRBJ2-6 | TRBV5-6 | ASSWLSSGANVLT
TRBJ1-6 | TRBV25-1 | ASSELRNSPLH
TRBJ1-1 | TRBV7-8 | ASSPARAVNTEAF
TRBJ2-1 | TRBV10-1 | ASSEDRGLSYNEQF
TRBJ1-5 | TRBV4-3 | ASSQDRNQGNQPQH
TRBJ2-7 | TRBV25-1 | ASSESGQGACEQY
TRBJ2-3 | TRBV5-6 | ASSSPNEDTQY